The 29 T cell receptor beta chains listed next were all sequenced from one sample in a study of circulating and synovial CD4+ cells in juvenile arthritis (dated by TCRdb to between 2013 and 2015). The library was produced with the immunoSEQ multiplex PCR assay. Imported from immuneACCESS, the table was reduced by TCRdb to in-frame sequences with V and J called. These copies leave out some clones; in studies compared against another copy, an unresolved V gene accounts for under half, and the cause of the remainder is not known. Counted in this sample were 30,000 to 40,000 clones; about 94% of them appeared once. The ten largest clones add up to 0.7% of the sample. Material for sequencing was CD4+ T cells from blood. Every receptor here comes from a human donor with juvenile idiopathic arthritis.

This rearrangement joins TRBV9 to TRBJ2-1, with 7 bases lining up with TRBD1. The length of the CDR3 is 15 residues. V shed 4 bases, J shed 6 bases, and the junction held 10 bases outside the gene matches. Germline V gene data show CDR1 as SGDLS and CDR2 as YYNGEE. CDR3 DNA sequence: TGTGCCAGCAGCCCAACGGGACAGTCCGCCAATGAGCAGTTCTTC. Its translation is CASSPTGQSANEQFF.

The chain has TRBV5-1 and TRBJ2-4; TRBD1 is a possible D gene (7 bases). There are 15 residues in the CDR3. V lost 4 bases and J lost 14, with 25 bases in between. CDR1 is SGHRS, CDR2 YFSETQ, per germline. CDR3 amino acids: CASSPSDVQGRIKYF. In DNA, the CDR3 is TGCGCCAGCAGCCCTTCGGATGTACAGGGGAGGATTAAGTACTTC.

Comments on this clone: Other DNA sequences of this sample code for an identical CDR3. The rearrangement joins TRBV5-1 to TRBJ2-3; the D gene is possibly TRBD1 (5 bases). V was cut by 0 bases and J by 6 bases, with 11 bases left in between. Germline values: CDR1 SGHRS, CDR2 YFSETQ. CDR3 size: 14 residues. CDR3 sequence (DNA): TGCGCCAGCAGCTTGGCCAGGGTGGGGGATACGCAGTATTTT. Translating it yields CASSLARVGDTQYF.

V gene TRBV7-2 combines with J gene TRBJ2-2; the match to TRBD2 covers 7 bases. Germline V gives CDR1 SGHTA, CDR2 FQGNSA. J gave up 0 bases and V 5 bases, and 9 bases lay outside the gene matches. This CDR3 spans 17 amino acids. CDR3 sequence reads: CASSLSSGYANTGELFF. The CDR3 coding sequence is TGTGCCAGCAGCCTTTCTAGCGGCTATGCGAACACCGGGGAGCTGTTTTTT.

The V and J genes are TRBV19 and TRBJ1-2; D possibly corresponds to TRBD1 (5 bases). The CDR3 runs 14 residues. Looked up from germline, CDR1 is LNHDA and CDR2 is SQIVND (reference sequence). V lost 11 bases, J lost 0 bases, and 16 bases lay in between. The CDR3 bases are TGTGCCGCCCGGGGGACGGACGCTAACTATGGCTACACCTTC. Protein sequence: CAARGTDANYGYTF.

The table lists this clone with a count of one. The V and J genes are TRBV19 and TRBJ1-1; tentative D call: TRBD1 (5 bases). Trimming left V 11 bases short and J 3 bases short, with 16 bases between. The CDR3 is 13 residues long. Germline values: CDR1 LNHDA, CDR2 SQIVND (reference sequence). CDR3 region: CASKGLGYTEAFF. CDR3 sequence (DNA): TGTGCCTCGAAGGGGCTGGGGTACACTGAAGCTTTCTTT.

The rearrangement links TRBV4-2 to TRBJ1-2; D possibly corresponds to TRBD1 (5 bases). CDR3 length equals 14 residues. Germline lookup yields CDR1 LGHNA and CDR2 YNFKEQ. Trimming stripped 0 bases from V and 8 bases from J, with 13 bases between. CDR3 residues: CASSQDRDYGGYTF. The CDR3 DNA is TGTGCCAGCAGCCAAGATAGGGACTATGGGGGCTACACCTTC.

The chain is built from TRBV4-2 and TRBJ1-2; weak D call: TRBD1 (6 bases). The germline V and J ends were trimmed by 6 bases and 0 bases, with 26 bases remaining between them. Per the germline V gene, CDR1 is LGHNA and CDR2 is YNFKEQ. The CDR3 covers 19 residues. The CDR3 DNA reads as TGTGCCAGCAGATCAAGGGGGGGTAGCCGGGACATACCTAACTATGGCTACACCTTC. The encoded protein is CASRSRGGSRDIPNYGYTF.

The sample holds one count of this clone. The chain recombines TRBV5-1 with TRBJ1-2; TRBD1 is a possible D gene (5 bases). CDR3 length: 14 amino acids. Looked up from germline, CDR1 is SGHRS and CDR2 is YFSETQ. V was pared by 1 base and J by 4 bases, with 11 bases between. DNA for the CDR3: TGCGCCAGCAGCTTGTCTCAGGGAGGCTATGGCTACACCTTC. It translates to CASSLSQGGYGYTF.

The chain links TRBV7-6 to TRBJ2-1, with 7 bases identical to TRBD1. V shed 4 bases and J 3 bases; nucleotides not matched to a gene: 6. Germline assignment: CDR1 SGHVS and CDR2 FNYEAQ. The length of the CDR3 is 15 residues. The CDR3 is CASSSIRDSYNEQFF. The CDR3 DNA is TGTGCCAGCAGCTCGATCCGGGACAGCTACAATGAGCAGTTCTTC.

The V gene is TRBV29-1, the J gene TRBJ2-7; TRBD1 might be the D (5 bases). Germline-derived CDR1 and CDR2 are SQVTM and ANQGSEA. Trimming shortened V by 7 bases and J by 3 bases, and 19 bases separated the two germline ends. The CDR3 runs 14 residues. CDR3 bases: TGCAGCGCCAAGGCAAGGGGTATGCACTACGAGCAGTACTTC. Its translation: CSAKARGMHYEQYF.

CDR3 amino acids: CASSPLSTHFSYEQYF. The DNA for the CDR3 is TGTGCCAGCTCGCCTCTTTCGACACACTTCTCCTACGAGCAGTACTTC. This chain uses TRBV18 with TRBJ2-7; D gene uncertain. This CDR3 contains 16 residues. V was trimmed by 6 bases and J by 0 bases, leaving 18 bases between them. The germline V gene encodes CDR1 KGHSH and CDR2 LQKENI.

The V gene is TRBV6-5, the J gene TRBJ2-2; D unresolved. Deletions cut 0 bases from V and 7 bases from J, with 9 bases between. This CDR3 is 14 amino acids long. Germline CDR1 MNHEY, CDR2 SVGAGI. The CDR3 DNA is TGTGCCAGCAGTTACTCATTGGCCTTCGGGGAGCTGTTTTTT. This translates into CASSYSLAFGELFF.

The rearrangement joins TRBV6-1 to TRBJ2-1, with 7 bases identical to TRBD1. Germline CDR1 reads MNHNS; CDR2 reads SASEGT. The V segment lost 5 bases and the J segment 3 bases; nucleotides outside the gene matches: 7. This CDR3 spans 15 amino acids. CDR3 sequence: CASSTGAAGYNEQFF. The CDR3 region has the DNA TGTGCCAGCAGTACAGGGGCCGCTGGCTACAATGAGCAGTTCTTC.

The V call is TRBV5-8, the J call TRBJ1-5; tentatively, D is TRBD1 (6 bases). CDR1 and CDR2 (germline): SGHTS, YDEGEE. V was shortened by 0 bases and J by 11 bases, with 21 bases between the two germline ends. There are 16 residues in the CDR3. CDR3 DNA: TGTGCCAGCAGCTTGGTTTCAGGGGCCGCCGGTGGAACCCAGCATTTT. This codes for CASSLVSGAAGGTQHF.

This clone has a handful of counts. This chain links TRBV4-3 with TRBJ2-7; TRBD1 matches 7 bases. J was trimmed by 2 bases and V by 3 bases; bases with no gene match: 7. The germline gives CDR1 LGHNA, CDR2 YSLEER. This CDR3 has 15 amino acids. The CDR3 nucleotides are TGCGCCAGCAGCCAGACCGGGACAGTCCCCTACGAGCAGTACTTC. It yields the protein CASSQTGTVPYEQYF.

This clone has more than one count but fewer than ten. The genes are TRBV6-5 and TRBJ1-3; TRBD1 might be the D (6 bases). The V end was cut by 7 bases, the J end by 3 bases, with 7 bases between. CDR1 and CDR2 from the germline V gene are MNHEY and SVGAGI. The CDR3 loop spans 12 amino acids. CDR3 amino acids: CASTGVGNTIYF. Written as DNA, the CDR3 is TGTGCCAGCACAGGGGTTGGAAACACCATATATTTT.

This sequence joins TRBV4-1 and TRBJ1-5; weak D call: TRBD1 (5 bases). Germline CDR1 reads MGHRA; CDR2 reads YSYEKL. Trimming removed 1 base at V and 0 bases at J, with 25 bases between. The CDR3 loop spans 21 amino acids. CDR3 sequence: CASSQVSAAPLTAYSNQPQHF. The CDR3 DNA reads as TGCGCCAGCAGCCAAGTATCCGCTGCCCCCTTGACAGCATATAGCAATCAGCCCCAGCATTTT.

The chain has TRBV7-2 and TRBJ2-1; D may be TRBD1 (7 bases). There are 16 residues in the CDR3. Trimming took 4 bases from V and 8 from J, leaving 21 bases between them. From germline, CDR1 is SGHTA and CDR2 FQGNSA. Here the CDR3 DNA reads TGTGCCAGCAGCTCCCAGGGTGGAGGGGGCATCTATGAGCAGTTCTTC. Its translation is CASSSQGGGGIYEQFF. Full variable domain (missing parts from reference TRBV7-2 and TRBJ2-1): GAGVSQSPSNKVTEKGKDVELRCDPISGHTALYWYRQSLGQGLEFLIYFQGNSAPDKSGLPSDRFSAERTGGSVSTLTIQRTQQEDSAVYLCASSSQGGGGIYEQFFGPGTRLTVL.

The chain has TRBV15 and TRBJ2-3; perhaps TRBD1 as D (5 bases). V shed 0 bases and J shed 1 base, with 8 bases lying between them. Germline assignment: CDR1 LNHNV and CDR2 YYDKDF (reference sequence). This CDR3 comprises 15 residues. The CDR3: CATSRDPTGTDTQYF. Written as DNA, the CDR3 is TGTGCCACCAGCAGAGATCCGACAGGCACAGATACGCAGTATTTT.

The chain recombines TRBV29-1 with TRBJ1-4; 7 nucleotides match TRBD1. From germline, CDR1 is SQVTM and CDR2 ANQGSEA. This CDR3 comprises 12 residues. V gave up 6 bases and J gave up 6 bases; unmatched junction bases: 4. The CDR3 protein is CSVRGLHEKLFF. The CDR3 region has the DNA TGCAGCGTCAGGGGGTTGCATGAAAAACTGTTTTTT.

The chain is built from TRBV5-1 and TRBJ2-1; possibly TRBD1 for D (6 bases). The CDR3 has 16 amino acids. Trimming left V 1 base short and J 0 bases short, with 11 bases between. Germline V lookup: CDR1 SGHRS, CDR2 YFSETQ. The CDR3 coding sequence is TGCGCCAGCAGCTTGTGGGGGCCCAGCTCCTACAATGAGCAGTTCTTC. This sequence encodes CASSLWGPSSYNEQFF. Using reference TRBV5-1 and TRBJ2-1 for the parts outside the CDR3, the full variable domain is KAGVTQTPRYLIKTRGQQVTLSCSPISGHRSVSWYQQTPGQGLQFLFEYFSETQRNKGNFPGRFSGRQFSNSRSEMNVSTLELGDSALYLCASSLWGPSSYNEQFFGPGTRLTVL.

V gene TRBV2 combines with J gene TRBJ1-2, with 9 positions matching TRBD1. V lost 6 bases and J lost 1; bases outside the gene matches: 3. Germline V gene lookup returns CDR1 SNHLY and CDR2 FYNNEI. The CDR3 spans 14 residues. The CDR3 reads CASSEDRGNYGYTF. The CDR3 DNA follows: TGTGCCAGCAGCGAGGACAGGGGTAACTATGGCTACACCTTC.

The chain uses TRBV7-9 and TRBJ1-1; 7 nucleotides agree with TRBD1. The CDR3 is 14 amino acids. Germline CDR1 reads SEHNR; CDR2 reads FQNEAQ (reference sequence). V shed 5 bases, J shed 7 bases, and the junction held 10 bases outside the gene matches. CDR3 DNA: TGTGCCAGCAGCCAAACAGGGGCGGTGGGTGAAGCTTTCTTT. Protein product: CASSQTGAVGEAFF.

The genes are TRBV7-2 and TRBJ2-7; 8 bases match TRBD2. In germline, CDR1 is SGHTA, CDR2 FQGNSA. With 5 bases clipped from V and 6 bases from J, the junction kept 12 bases outside the gene matches. The length of the CDR3 is 15 residues. CDR3 bases: TGTGCCAGCAGCCGGTCGGGGGGGGTAGTAGTCGAGCAGTACTTC. It codes for CASSRSGGVVVEQYF.

The V gene is TRBV19, the J gene TRBJ1-5, with 9 positions matching TRBD1. V lost 7 bases and J lost 5; bases outside the gene matches: 3. The germline gives CDR1 LNHDA, CDR2 SQIVND (reference sequence). The CDR3 has 13 residues. The CDR3 nucleotides are TGTGCCAGTACGGGGACAGGGTATCAGCCCCAGCATTTT. Amino acids: CASTGTGYQPQHF.

The gene calls are TRBV18 and TRBJ1-4; 9 bases are shared with TRBD1. The ends lost 6 bases at V and 1 base at J; junction bases unmatched: 3. The CDR3 extends over 15 amino acids. CDR1 and CDR2 (germline): KGHSH, LQKENI. The CDR3 nucleotides read TGTGCCAGCTCGCGGGGACAGGGAACTAATGAAAAACTGTTTTTT. Its protein product is CASSRGQGTNEKLFF.

The sample holds one count of this clone. The J gene is TRBJ1-2, the V gene TRBV5-6; tentative D call: TRBD1 (6 bases). The CDR3 runs to 14 residues. The V and J ends lost 4 bases and 3 bases respectively, with 13 bases between them. CDR1 SGHDT and CDR2 YYEEEE come from the germline V gene. CDR3 loop: CASSPRQAYYGYTF. The CDR3 nucleotides read TGTGCCAGCAGCCCAAGACAGGCGTACTATGGCTACACCTTC.

V is TRBV4-1 and J is TRBJ1-2, with 9 bases identical to TRBD1. The V gene end was trimmed by 2 bases and the J gene end by 4 bases; junction bases not matched to a gene: 5. The CDR3 covers 15 residues. Germline V gene sequence: CDR1 MGHRA, CDR2 YSYEKL. CDR3 bases: TGCGCCAGCAGCCAACCGGGACAGGGTAGCTATGGCTACACCTTC. This gives the protein CASSQPGQGSYGYTF.